These 7 T cell receptor beta chains were sequenced from one sample in a study of blood T cell repertoires in COVID-19. Profiling relied on immunoSEQ multiplex PCR, and the TCRdb table lists in-frame clones only, not all of them. The repertoire holds a few hundred thousand clones, with approximately 90% as singletons. The sequenced sample consisted of PBMCs or T cells enriched from blood (not recorded which). These receptors were obtained from a woman between 18 and 29 years old who had recovered from COVID-19.

The chain joins TRBV19 to TRBJ2-2; TRBD1 might be the D (5 bases). The CDR3 contains 13 residues. Per the germline V gene, CDR1 is LNHDA and CDR2 is SQIVND (reference sequence). Trimming took off 10 bases at V and 6 bases at J, with 15 bases between the two ends. Here the CDR3 reads CAIEEGDSGELFF. DNA for the CDR3: TGTGCCATCGAGGAAGGGGATTCCGGGGAGCTGTTTTTT.

This rearrangement joins TRBV3-1 (or the pseudogene TRBV3-2) to TRBJ1-5; D is unclear. The CDR3 extends over 14 amino acids. The V and J ends lost 4 bases and 5 bases respectively, with 12 bases between them. From germline, CDR1 is LGHDT and CDR2 YNNKEL (reference sequence). The CDR3, as DNA: TGTGCCAGCAGCCCGAAGGAGGTGGATCAGCCCCAGCATTTT. Translation: CASSPKEVDQPQHF.

This chain uses TRBV6-5 with TRBJ2-7, with D possibly matching TRBD1 (5 bases). The CDR3 is 14 residues long. With 5 bases removed from V and 2 bases from J, the gap between germline ends came to 13 bases. Germline V lookup: CDR1 MNHEY, CDR2 SVGAGI. CDR3 in DNA: TGTGCCAGCAGTCGGGCAGGGATTACCTACGAGCAGTACTTC. It yields the protein CASSRAGITYEQYF.

The chain is built from TRBV6-5 and TRBJ1-3, with D possibly being TRBD1 (5 bases). The ends were cut back, 6 bases at V and 1 base at J, with 10 bases in the middle. The CDR3 covers 14 residues. The V gene's germline CDR1 is MNHEY and CDR2 SVGAGI. The CDR3 DNA follows: TGTGCCAGCAGCCGGGGGAGGTCTGGAAACACCATATATTTT. It translates to CASSRGRSGNTIYF.

The chain employs TRBV28 and TRBJ1-2, with 8 nucleotides matching TRBD1. Germline-derived CDR1 and CDR2 are MDHEN and SYDVKM. The trim removed 2 bases at V and 8 bases at J, leaving 13 bases unmatched. The CDR3 length is 16 residues. The CDR3 DNA is TGTGCCAGCAGTTTACAGGGGGCATCGACTATGCGAGGCTACACCTTC. It translates to CASSLQGASTMRGYTF.

This chain joins TRBV6-5 and TRBJ1-1, with 10 bases fitting TRBD1. V was pared by 7 bases and J by 6 bases, with 11 bases of the junction left unmatched. Germline V lookup: CDR1 MNHEY, CDR2 SVGAGI. This CDR3 region has 15 residues. CDR3 DNA: TGTGCCAGCAAGGAAGTGACAGGGGGCCTAGCTGAAGCTTTCTTT. Translated: CASKEVTGGLAEAFF.

CDR3 loop: CASSEPSGNQETQYF. CDR3 DNA sequence: TGTGCCAGCAGTGAACCCTCAGGGAACCAAGAGACCCAGTACTTC. The chain has TRBV6-1 and TRBJ2-5, with a possible D match to TRBD1 (5 bases). Germline-derived CDR1 and CDR2 are MNHNS and SASEGT. This CDR3 has 15 residues. The V gene lost 2 bases and the J gene lost 0 bases, with 10 bases spanning the gap.